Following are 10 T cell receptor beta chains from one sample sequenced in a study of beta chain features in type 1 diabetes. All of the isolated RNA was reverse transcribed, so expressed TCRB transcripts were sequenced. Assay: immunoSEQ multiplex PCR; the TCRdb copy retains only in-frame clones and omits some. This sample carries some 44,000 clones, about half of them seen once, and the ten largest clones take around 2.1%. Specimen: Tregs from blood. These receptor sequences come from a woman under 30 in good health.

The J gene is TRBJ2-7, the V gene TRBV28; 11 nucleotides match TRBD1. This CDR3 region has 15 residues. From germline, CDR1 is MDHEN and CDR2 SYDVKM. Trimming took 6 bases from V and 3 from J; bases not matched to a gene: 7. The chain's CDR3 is CASSITGTGGYEQYF. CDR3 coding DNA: TGTGCCAGCAGCATTACCGGGACAGGGGGCTACGAGCAGTACTTC.

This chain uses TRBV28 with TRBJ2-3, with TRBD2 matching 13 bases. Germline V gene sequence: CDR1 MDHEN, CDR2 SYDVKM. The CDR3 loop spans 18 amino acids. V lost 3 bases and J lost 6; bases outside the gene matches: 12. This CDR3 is CASSFPIGTSGTGDTQYF. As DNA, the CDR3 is TGTGCCAGCAGTTTTCCCATCGGGACTAGCGGGACCGGCGATACGCAGTATTTT.

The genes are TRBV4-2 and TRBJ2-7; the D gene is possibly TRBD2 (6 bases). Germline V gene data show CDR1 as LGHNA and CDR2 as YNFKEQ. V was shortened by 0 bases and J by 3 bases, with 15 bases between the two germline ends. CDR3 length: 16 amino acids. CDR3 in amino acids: CASSQERTTSSYEQYF. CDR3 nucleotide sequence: TGTGCCAGCAGCCAAGAGCGGACTACCTCAAGCTACGAGCAGTACTTC.

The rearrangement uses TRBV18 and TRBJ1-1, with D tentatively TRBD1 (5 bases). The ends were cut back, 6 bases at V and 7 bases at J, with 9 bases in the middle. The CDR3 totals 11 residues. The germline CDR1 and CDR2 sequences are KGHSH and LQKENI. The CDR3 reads CASSGGNEAFF. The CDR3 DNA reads TGTGCCAGCTCGGGGGGGAATGAAGCTTTCTTT.

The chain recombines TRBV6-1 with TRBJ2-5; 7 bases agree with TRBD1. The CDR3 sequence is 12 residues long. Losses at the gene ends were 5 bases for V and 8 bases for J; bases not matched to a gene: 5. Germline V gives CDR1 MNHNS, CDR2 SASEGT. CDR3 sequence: CASSSTGVTQYF. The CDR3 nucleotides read TGTGCCAGCAGTAGTACAGGGGTCACCCAGTACTTC.

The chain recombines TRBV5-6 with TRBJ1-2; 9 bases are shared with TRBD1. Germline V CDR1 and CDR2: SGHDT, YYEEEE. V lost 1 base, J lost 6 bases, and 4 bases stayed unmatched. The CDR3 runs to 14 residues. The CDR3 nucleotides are TGTGCCAGCAGCTTGAACAGGGGGCGCGATGGCTACACCTTC. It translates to CASSLNRGRDGYTF.

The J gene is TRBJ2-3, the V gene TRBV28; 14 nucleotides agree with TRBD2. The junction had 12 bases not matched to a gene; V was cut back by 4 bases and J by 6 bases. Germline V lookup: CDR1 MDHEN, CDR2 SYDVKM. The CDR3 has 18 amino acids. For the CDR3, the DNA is TGTGCCAGCAGTTCACCCCTCGGACTAGCGGGAGGAGGTGATACGCAGTATTTT. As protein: CASSSPLGLAGGGDTQYF.

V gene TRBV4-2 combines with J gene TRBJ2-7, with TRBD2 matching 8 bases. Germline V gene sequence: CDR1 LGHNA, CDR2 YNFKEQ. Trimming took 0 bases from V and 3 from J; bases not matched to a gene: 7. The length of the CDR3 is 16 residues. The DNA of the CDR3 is TGTGCCAGCAGCCAAGATAAGGGGACTAGGGGCTACGAGCAGTACTTC. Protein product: CASSQDKGTRGYEQYF.

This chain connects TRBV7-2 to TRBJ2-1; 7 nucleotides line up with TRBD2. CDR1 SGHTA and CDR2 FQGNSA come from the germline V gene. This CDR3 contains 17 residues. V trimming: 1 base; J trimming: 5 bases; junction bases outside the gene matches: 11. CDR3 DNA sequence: TGTGCCAGCAGCTTAGGCCGGTGGCTAGCGGCAAACAATGAGCAGTTCTTC. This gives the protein CASSLGRWLAANNEQFF.

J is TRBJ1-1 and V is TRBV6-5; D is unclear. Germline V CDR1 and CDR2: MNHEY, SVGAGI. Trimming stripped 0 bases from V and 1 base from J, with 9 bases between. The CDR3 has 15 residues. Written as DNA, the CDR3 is TGTGCCAGCAGTTACTCGATAACTGGGAACACTGAAGCTTTCTTT. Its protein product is CASSYSITGNTEAFF.